This passage covers 9 T cell receptor beta chains from one sample sequenced in a study of T cells in Graves' hyperthyroidism and ophthalmopathy. TCR beta CDR3 region amplification was performed from RNA transcripts. First-round RT-PCR with HTBI primers amplified the TCR CDR3 region. TCRdb independently ran MiXCR on the multiplex PCR reads; one entry per CDR3 protein. The table lists a few hundred thousand distinct CDR3 sequences, around 15% of them singletons. The specimen sequenced was blood. The receptors originated from a woman in her 30s with Graves' ophthalmopathy.

The chain has TRBV27 and TRBJ2-7; D possibly matches TRBD1 or TRBD2 (5 bases each). This CDR3 comprises 12 residues. Germline-derived CDR1 and CDR2 are MNHEY and SMNVEV (reference sequence). V lost 6 bases and J 6 bases, leaving 12 bases between the germline ends. CDR3 loop: CASRRSGGEQYF. CDR3 nucleotide sequence: TGTGCCAGCAGAAGAAGTGGGGGCGAGCAGTACTTC.

There are many counts of this clonotype. The genes are TRBV12-3 or TRBV12-4 and TRBJ1-5; D perhaps matches TRBD1 (5 bases). This CDR3 region has 15 residues. Trimming took 2 bases from V and 0 from J, leaving 8 bases between them. Here the CDR3 DNA reads TGTGCCAGCAGTTTACGACAGTCTAGCAATCAGCCCCAGCATTTT. Its translation: CASSLRQSSNQPQHF.

This clonotype was found many times. The chain is built from TRBV6-1 and TRBJ2-5; D possibly uses TRBD1 or TRBD2 (6 bases each). Germline values: CDR1 MNHNS, CDR2 SASEGT. The CDR3 runs to 17 residues. V was shortened by 5 bases and J by 5 bases, with 24 bases between the two germline ends. Here the CDR3 DNA reads TGTGCCAGCAGTAATACAGGGAGGTTGGTTTTTGGGGAGACCCAGTACTTC. As protein: CASSNTGRLVFGETQYF.

This clonotype turned up a few times. The rearrangement joins TRBV12-5 to TRBJ1-5, with D unresolved. The CDR3 runs to 15 residues. V was cut by 2 bases and J by 0 bases, with 8 bases left in between. Germline values: CDR1 LGHNT, CDR2 FRNRAP. CDR3 amino acids: CASGLNPLSNQPQHF. CDR3 nucleotides: TGTGCTAGTGGTTTGAACCCTCTTAGCAATCAGCCCCAGCATTTT.

This clonotype has a count of ten or more. This chain joins TRBV28 and TRBJ1-2; TRBD1 aligns across 11 bases. The CDR3 spans 15 residues. Unmatched junction bases numbered 5, after V lost 4 bases and J lost 4 bases. The germline V gene has CDR1 MDHEN and CDR2 SYDVKM. The CDR3 sequence: CASSSGGQGGYGYTF. Written as DNA, the CDR3 is TGTGCCAGCAGTTCAGGGGGACAGGGGGGCTATGGCTACACCTTC.

This clonotype showed up many times. J is TRBJ2-2 and V is TRBV27; D is undetermined. CDR1 and CDR2 (germline): MNHEY, SMNVEV (reference sequence). CDR3 length: 13 amino acids. The V gene lost 1 base and the J gene lost 7 bases, with 7 bases spanning the gap. The CDR3 DNA reads TGTGCCAGCAGTTTATTTGATGGCGGGGAGCTGTTTTTT. Its translation: CASSLFDGGELFF.

Only a few counts were recorded for this clonotype. A clone one base away is much larger, so this may be a read error. V is TRBV30 and J is TRBJ2-5, with 10 nucleotides matching TRBD2. This CDR3 has 13 amino acids. The germline CDR1 and CDR2 sequences are GTSNPN and SVGIG (reference sequence). The CDR3 bases are TGTGCCTGGGGTGTTTTAGCGGGAGGGACCCAGTACTTC. Translated, it gives CAWGVLAGGTQYF. The full variable domain, completed using reference TRBV30 and TRBJ2-5, is SQTIHQWPATLVQPVGSPLSLECTVEGTSNPNLYWYRQAAGRGLQLLFYSVGIGQISSEVPQNLSASRPQDRQFILSSKKLLLSDSGFYLCAWGVLAGGTQYFGPGTRLLVL.

At least ten counts were recorded for this clonotype. The genes are TRBV2 and TRBJ1-1; D not certain. Deletions cut 3 bases from V and 3 bases from J, with 5 bases between. The CDR3 has 12 residues. CDR1 and CDR2 (germline): SNHLY, FYNNEI. The DNA for the CDR3 is TGTGCCAGCAGTGACCAGTACACTGAAGCTTTCTTT. As protein: CASSDQYTEAFF.

This clonotype showed up many times. This chain connects TRBV5-8 to TRBJ2-1, with D perhaps TRBD1 (6 bases). Looked up from germline, CDR1 is SGHTS and CDR2 is YDEGEE. The V end lost 4 bases, the J end lost 5 bases, and 13 bases lay between the germline ends. The CDR3 spans 14 residues. CDR3 loop: CASSPTDSNNEQFF. The CDR3 DNA follows: TGTGCCAGCAGCCCAACGGACAGTAACAATGAGCAGTTCTTC.